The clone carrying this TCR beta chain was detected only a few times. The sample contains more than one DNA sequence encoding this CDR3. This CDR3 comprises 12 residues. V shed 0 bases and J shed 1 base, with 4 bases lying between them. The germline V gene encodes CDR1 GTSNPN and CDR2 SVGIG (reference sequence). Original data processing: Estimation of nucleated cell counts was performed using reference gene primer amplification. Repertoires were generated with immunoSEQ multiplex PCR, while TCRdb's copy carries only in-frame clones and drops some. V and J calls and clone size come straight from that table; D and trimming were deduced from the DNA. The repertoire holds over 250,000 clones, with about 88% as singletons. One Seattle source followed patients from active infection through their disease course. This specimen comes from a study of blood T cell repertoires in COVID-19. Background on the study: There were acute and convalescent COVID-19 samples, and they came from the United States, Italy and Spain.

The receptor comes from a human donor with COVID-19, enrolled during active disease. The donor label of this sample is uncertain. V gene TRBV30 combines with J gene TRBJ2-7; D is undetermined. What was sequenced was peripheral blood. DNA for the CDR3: TGTGCCTGGAGTGTCAGTTCCTACGAGCAGTACTTC. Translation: CAWSVSSYEQYF.